A selection of T cell receptor beta chains follows, all from one sample in a study of T cells in localized non-small cell lung cancer. This table comes from immunoSEQ multiplex PCR, and its TCRdb copy is limited to in-frame clones, with some not included. The data hold 65,000 or so clones, with roughly 76% observed a single time. The sequencing here drew on PBMCs, taken before any cancer treatment. The receptors come from a man aged 35-69 years with stage II lung adenocarcinoma. CDR3s include the opening cysteine and the closing phenylalanine or tryptophan. A D gene is named only where the DNA matches it firmly. Size tells how often a clone was seen (once, few, many) or the class of an expanded clone, and some rows leave it out.

clone size: -
J gene: TRBJ1-4
CDR3 length: 14
D gene: -
V gene: TRBV19
CDR3 DNA: TGTGCCAGTACCCACACGAACACGGGTGAAAAACTGTTTTTT
CDR3 protein: CASTHTNTGEKLFF

clone size: -
J gene: TRBJ2-1
CDR3 length: 16
D gene: TRBD2
V gene: TRBV4-1
CDR3 DNA: TGCGCCAGCAGCCAAACCCCTAGCGGGCGGAGGAATGAGCAGTTCTTC
CDR3 protein: CASSQTPSGRRNEQFF

clone size: -
J gene: TRBJ1-3
CDR3 length: 16
D gene: -
V gene: TRBV10-3
CDR3 DNA: TGTGCCTCATCAGTTGAAGGGAGACGCTCTGGAAACACCATATATTTT
CDR3 protein: CASSVEGRRSGNTIYF

clone size: -
J gene: TRBJ1-2
CDR3 length: 13
D gene: -
V gene: TRBV7-2
CDR3 DNA: TGTGCCAGCAGCGCGGGAACCAACTATGGCTACACCTTC
CDR3 protein: CASSAGTNYGYTF

clone size: -
J gene: TRBJ2-7
CDR3 length: 16
D gene: TRBD1
V gene: TRBV27
CDR3 DNA: TGTGCCAGCAGGGCTACTTACAGGGGGCTCTCCTACGAGCAGTACTTC
CDR3 protein: CASRATYRGLSYEQYF

clone size: -
J gene: TRBJ1-1
CDR3 length: 12
D gene: -
V gene: TRBV7-3
CDR3 DNA: TGTGCCAGCAGCTCGGGAAGCACTGAAGCTTTCTTT
CDR3 protein: CASSSGSTEAFF

clone size: -
J gene: TRBJ1-2
CDR3 length: 15
D gene: -
V gene: TRBV4-1
CDR3 DNA: TGCGCCAGCAGCCAAGGTGCGAGCGGGGACTATGGCTACACCTTC
CDR3 protein: CASSQGASGDYGYTF

clone size: -
J gene: TRBJ2-2
CDR3 length: 15
D gene: -
V gene: TRBV28
CDR3 DNA: TGTGCCAGCACCCGAACGATGAGAAACACCGGGGAGCTGTTTTTT
CDR3 protein: CASTRTMRNTGELFF

clone size: -
J gene: TRBJ2-5
CDR3 length: 15
D gene: TRBD2
V gene: TRBV10-3
CDR3 DNA: TGTGCCATCAGTTTAGCGGGAGGTGGCCAAGAGACCCAGTACTTC
CDR3 protein: CAISLAGGGQETQYF

clone size: -
J gene: TRBJ2-5
CDR3 length: 14
D gene: TRBD2
V gene: TRBV18
CDR3 DNA: TGTGCCAGCTCACCTAGGACTAGGGAGGAGACCCAGTACTTC
CDR3 protein: CASSPRTREETQYF

clone size: once
J gene: TRBJ1-2
CDR3 length: 14
D gene: -
V gene: TRBV5-4
CDR3 DNA: TGTGCCAGCAGCTTGGAGGCGGACAGCTATGGCTACACCTTC
CDR3 protein: CASSLEADSYGYTF

clone size: once
J gene: TRBJ1-2
CDR3 length: 15
D gene: -
V gene: TRBV19
CDR3 DNA: TGTGCCAGTAGTCGTTTACAGGCGTCTAACTATGGCTACACCTTC
CDR3 protein: CASSRLQASNYGYTF

clone size: -
J gene: TRBJ2-3
CDR3 length: 16
D gene: -
V gene: TRBV15
CDR3 DNA: TGTGCCACCAGCAGAGAGGGCTTGTCGTTGACAGATACGCAGTATTTT
CDR3 protein: CATSREGLSLTDTQYF

clone size: -
J gene: TRBJ2-2
CDR3 length: 13
D gene: -
V gene: TRBV6-1
CDR3 DNA: TGTGCCAGCAGTGCACAGGGCACCGGGGAGCTGTTTTTT
CDR3 protein: CASSAQGTGELFF

clone size: -
J gene: TRBJ2-2
CDR3 length: 15
D gene: TRBD2
V gene: TRBV7-9
CDR3 DNA: TGTGCCAGCAGCTCGGGACTAGCGGGTACCGGGGAGCTGTTTTTT
CDR3 protein: CASSSGLAGTGELFF

clone size: -
J gene: TRBJ1-4
CDR3 length: 14
D gene: TRBD1
V gene: TRBV6-5
CDR3 DNA: TGTGCCAGCAAGACAGGGGTTGCTAATGAAAAACTGTTTTTT
CDR3 protein: CASKTGVANEKLFF

clone size: -
J gene: TRBJ1-1
CDR3 length: 13
D gene: -
V gene: TRBV7-2
CDR3 DNA: TGTGCCAGCAGCCGCCCCTCGAACACTGAAGCTTTCTTT
CDR3 protein: CASSRPSNTEAFF

clone size: -
J gene: TRBJ1-5
CDR3 length: 15
D gene: TRBD1
V gene: TRBV19
CDR3 DNA: TGTGCCAGTAGTAAGGGACAGGGAATAAGTCAGCCCCAGCATTTT
CDR3 protein: CASSKGQGISQPQHF

clone size: few
J gene: TRBJ1-1
CDR3 length: 11
D gene: TRBD1
V gene: TRBV6-6
CDR3 DNA: TGTGCCAGTCCAGGGGGCACTGAAGCTTTCTTT
CDR3 protein: CASPGGTEAFF

clone size: -
J gene: TRBJ1-5
CDR3 length: 16
D gene: -
V gene: TRBV15
CDR3 DNA: TGTGCCACCAGCAGAGGGTGGGGGGGTAGCAATCAGCCCCAGCATTTT
CDR3 protein: CATSRGWGGSNQPQHF

clone size: -
J gene: TRBJ1-2
CDR3 length: 11
D gene: -
V gene: TRBV30
CDR3 DNA: TGTGCCTGGCGGGACATCTATGGCTACACCTTC
CDR3 protein: CAWRDIYGYTF

clone size: once
J gene: TRBJ2-2
CDR3 length: 15
D gene: -
V gene: TRBV7-9
CDR3 DNA: TGTGCCAGCAGTCGGACTGTATCGAACACCGGGGAGCTGTTTTTT
CDR3 protein: CASSRTVSNTGELFF

clone size: once
J gene: TRBJ2-1
CDR3 length: 12
D gene: -
V gene: TRBV7-2
CDR3 DNA: TGTGCCAGCAGCTTAGGGTACAATGAGCAGTTCTTC
CDR3 protein: CASSLGYNEQFF

clone size: -
J gene: TRBJ2-3
CDR3 length: 17
D gene: -
V gene: TRBV11-3
CDR3 DNA: TGTGCCAGCAGCTGGGTAGGGCAGGAAGGGGGCACAGATACGCAGTATTTT
CDR3 protein: CASSWVGQEGGTDTQYF

clone size: few
J gene: TRBJ2-1
CDR3 length: 15
D gene: -
V gene: TRBV6-5
CDR3 DNA: TGTGCCAGCAGCGGTCTGGGGATGCCCTACAATGAGCAGTTCTTC
CDR3 protein: CASSGLGMPYNEQFF

clone size: -
J gene: TRBJ1-1
CDR3 length: 11
D gene: -
V gene: TRBV6-5
CDR3 DNA: TGTGCCACCTTCGGCTGGGCTGAAGCTTTCTTT
CDR3 protein: CATFGWAEAFF

clone size: -
J gene: TRBJ2-5
CDR3 length: 15
D gene: -
V gene: TRBV6-5
CDR3 DNA: TGTGCCAGCAGTTCCCCCGCTGGGACTCAAGAGACCCAGTACTTC
CDR3 protein: CASSSPAGTQETQYF

clone size: once
J gene: TRBJ2-5
CDR3 length: 15
D gene: -
V gene: TRBV12-5
CDR3 DNA: TGTGCTAGTGGCCGGGGACCAGTTACTCAAGAGACCCAGTACTTC
CDR3 protein: CASGRGPVTQETQYF

clone size: -
J gene: TRBJ1-1
CDR3 length: 14
D gene: -
V gene: TRBV7-2
CDR3 DNA: TGTGCCAGCAGGTCTCAGGTGGCGAACACTGAAGCTTTCTTT
CDR3 protein: CASRSQVANTEAFF